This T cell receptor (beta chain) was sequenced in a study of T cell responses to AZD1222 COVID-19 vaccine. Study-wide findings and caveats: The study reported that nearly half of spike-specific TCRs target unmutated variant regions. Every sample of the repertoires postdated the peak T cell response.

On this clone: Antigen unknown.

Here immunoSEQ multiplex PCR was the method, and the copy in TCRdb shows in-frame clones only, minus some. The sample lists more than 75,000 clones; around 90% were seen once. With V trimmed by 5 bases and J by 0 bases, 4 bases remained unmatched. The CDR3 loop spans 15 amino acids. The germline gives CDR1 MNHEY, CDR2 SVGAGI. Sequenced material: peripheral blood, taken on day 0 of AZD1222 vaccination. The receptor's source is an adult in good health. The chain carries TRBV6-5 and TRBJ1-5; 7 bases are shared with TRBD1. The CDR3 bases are TGTGCCAGCAGTCGGACAGGTTATAGCAATCAGCCCCAGCATTTT. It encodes CASSRTGYSNQPQHF.